This T cell receptor (beta chain) was profiled in a study of blood T cell repertoires in COVID-19 (dated by TCRdb to 2019 to 2021). General notes on the study: Samples from collaborators originated in the United States, Italy and Spain and spanned both the acute and convalescent phases of COVID-19. The repertoires were made available in a free public database intended to serve as a resource for research on the immune response to SARS-CoV-2. A de-identified subject ID, COVID-19 status, age in years and sex were almost always included in the sample metadata. The material from the prospective study consisted of cDNA or gDNA derived from T cells, B-cell-depleted T cells, or PBMCs. Subjects who had been exposed to COVID-19, were actively infected with it, or had recovered from it provided the deeply sampled blood TCRbeta repertoires that made up the dataset. The samples were drawn from the first 160 participants of the ongoing ImmuneRACE study and from roughly 1,300 subjects provided by 6 global collaborators. Where HLA class I and class II types were available, the types were taken from metadata supplied by the sample provider, not from assay-based typing.

The immunoSEQ Assay, a bias-controlled multiplex PCR, was used to amplify TCRbeta CDR3 regions from genomic DNA. From the authors' description of their analysis: Within the assay, amplification of reference gene primers was used to estimate how many nucleated cells each sample contained. To quantify the absolute abundance of each unique TCRbeta CDR3 rearrangement, sequence reads were collapsed and filtered. For each sample, productive Simpson clonality was calculated as the square root of Simpson's diversity index across productive rearrangements. Sourced from immuneACCESS, this table was stored by TCRdb with only in-frame sequences that have V and J called. A share of the clones is absent; for the studies checked, an unresolved V gene accounts for under half, and the remainder has no known explanation. V, J and clone size were drawn from that table, and D and trimming were deduced from the DNA. A total of 200,000 or so clones appear in this sample, 85% to 90% of them only once. Together, the top ten hold 0.6% to 1% of the sample.

A single count supports this clone. This receptor's antigen is unknown. Base qualities are not at hand, and no much larger clone is one base apart. V is cut by 0 bases and J by 6 bases, and the space between the germline ends is 11 bases. The CDR3, cysteine through phenylalanine, is 14 amino acids long. CDR3 DNA is the only sequence kept; it has 42 bases, read in frame from the first base. The germline V gene (reference sequence) supplies CDR1 LNHNV and CDR2 YYDKDF. Each collaborating institution followed its own protocols to collect whole blood in K2EDTA tubes. For TCRbeta analysis, collaborator samples were shipped as frozen whole blood, as isolated PBMCs, or as DNA extracted from either sample type. Paper-wide results and their limitations: The quantity of clinical and demographic metadata differed by source and by participant and was supplied without curation.

Recombination connected TRBV15 to TRBJ2-5; the D gene is not confidently resolved. The sequenced sample was peripheral blood. The sequence was collected from a woman in her 70s with acute or convalescent COVID-19. The DNA sequence reads TGTGCCACCAGCAGAGATCGCCCCTATCAGACCCAGTACTTC. The encoded protein is CATSRDRPYQTQYF.